A selection of T cell receptor beta chains follows, all from one sample in a study of cytomegalovirus exposure and HLA in healthy donors. Assay used: immunoSEQ multiplex PCR; TCRdb lists only in-frame clones, some missing. The sample has about 120,000 clones, over 60% seen once. Sequencing was done on a sample of PBMCs. The source is a woman aged 35 to 49 in good health and CMV-seropositive. The CDR3 runs from the conserved cysteine through the conserved F or W. The order of the fields is J gene, clone size, V gene, D gene, CDR3 protein, CDR3 DNA. A D gene is named only where the DNA matches it firmly. Some rows have no size entry. The others give once, few or many, or a class for an expanded clone.

J gene: TRBJ1-2
clone size: NA
V gene: TRBV5-6
D gene: NA
CDR3 protein: CASSLDRAVGGYTF
CDR3 DNA: TGTGCCAGCAGCTTGGACAGGGCGGTAGGTGGCTACACCTTC

J gene: TRBJ1-2
clone size: NA
V gene: TRBV6-5
D gene: TRBD1
CDR3 protein: CASSYSGQGGYGYTF
CDR3 DNA: TGTGCCAGCAGTTACTCGGGACAGGGAGGGTATGGCTACACCTTC

J gene: TRBJ2-3
clone size: NA
V gene: TRBV30
D gene: TRBD2
CDR3 protein: CAWNILAGSTDTQYF
CDR3 DNA: TGTGCCTGGAACATACTAGCGGGTAGCACAGATACGCAGTATTTT

J gene: TRBJ1-2
clone size: NA
V gene: TRBV4-1
D gene: NA
CDR3 protein: CASSQGGYGADYGYTF
CDR3 DNA: TGCGCCAGCAGCCAAGGAGGGTACGGCGCAGACTATGGCTACACCTTC

J gene: TRBJ1-2
clone size: once
V gene: TRBV27
D gene: TRBD1
CDR3 protein: CASSPGQGPYYGYTF
CDR3 DNA: TGTGCCAGCAGTCCGGGACAGGGACCATACTATGGCTACACCTTC

J gene: TRBJ2-1
clone size: NA
V gene: TRBV7-2
D gene: NA
CDR3 protein: CASSSPVDYYNEQFF
CDR3 DNA: TGTGCCAGCAGCTCCCCGGTGGACTACTACAATGAGCAGTTCTTC

J gene: TRBJ2-3
clone size: NA
V gene: TRBV7-9
D gene: NA
CDR3 protein: CASSLGLAWTQYF
CDR3 DNA: TGTGCCAGCAGCTTAGGCCTAGCATGGACGCAGTATTTT

J gene: TRBJ1-1
clone size: NA
V gene: TRBV4-2
D gene: NA
CDR3 protein: CASSPGGLNTEAFF
CDR3 DNA: TGTGCCAGCAGTCCGGGGGGGTTGAACACTGAAGCTTTCTTT

J gene: TRBJ1-6
clone size: NA
V gene: TRBV19
D gene: NA
CDR3 protein: CATNGGAYNSPLHF
CDR3 DNA: TGTGCCACCAACGGGGGAGCCTATAATTCACCCCTCCACTTT

J gene: TRBJ2-5
clone size: NA
V gene: TRBV5-1
D gene: NA
CDR3 protein: CASNSEMGGAGETQYF
CDR3 DNA: TGCGCCAGCAACTCTGAGATGGGGGGGGCCGGGGAGACCCAGTACTTC

J gene: TRBJ1-4
clone size: NA
V gene: TRBV5-8
D gene: NA
CDR3 protein: CASSWGERANEKLFF
CDR3 DNA: TGTGCCAGCAGCTGGGGGGAAAGAGCTAATGAAAAACTGTTTTTT

J gene: TRBJ2-3
clone size: few
V gene: TRBV5-6
D gene: TRBD2
CDR3 protein: CASSLLSGGLTDTQYF
CDR3 DNA: TGTGCCAGCAGCTTATTGAGCGGGGGGCTGACAGATACGCAGTATTTT

J gene: TRBJ1-3
clone size: NA
V gene: TRBV6-5
D gene: NA
CDR3 protein: CASSYQAFGNTIYF
CDR3 DNA: TGTGCCAGCAGTTACCAGGCTTTCGGAAACACCATATATTTT

J gene: TRBJ2-1
clone size: once
V gene: TRBV4-1
D gene: TRBD2
CDR3 protein: CASSRGIQRGSYNEQFF
CDR3 DNA: TGCGCCAGCAGCCGGGGGATCCAGCGGGGCTCCTACAATGAGCAGTTCTTC

J gene: TRBJ2-7
clone size: NA
V gene: TRBV18
D gene: TRBD2
CDR3 protein: CASSQGTSGGRAYEQYF
CDR3 DNA: TGTGCCAGCTCACAAGGGACTAGCGGGGGTAGAGCCTACGAGCAGTACTTC

J gene: TRBJ1-1
clone size: NA
V gene: TRBV29-1
D gene: NA
CDR3 protein: CSVGRNTEAFF
CDR3 DNA: TGCAGCGTTGGGAGGAACACTGAAGCTTTCTTT

J gene: TRBJ2-5
clone size: NA
V gene: TRBV6-1
D gene: TRBD2
CDR3 protein: CASTGAGVGETQYF
CDR3 DNA: TGTGCCAGCACCGGAGCGGGAGTAGGGGAGACCCAGTACTTC

J gene: TRBJ2-7
clone size: NA
V gene: TRBV27
D gene: TRBD2
CDR3 protein: CASRKTSGLSYEQYF
CDR3 DNA: TGTGCCAGCCGAAAGACTAGCGGGCTTTCGTACGAGCAGTACTTC

J gene: TRBJ2-2
clone size: NA
V gene: TRBV2
D gene: NA
CDR3 protein: CASSEALSGTGELFF
CDR3 DNA: TGTGCCAGCAGTGAAGCGCTTTCCGGCACCGGGGAGCTGTTTTTT

J gene: TRBJ2-7
clone size: NA
V gene: TRBV27
D gene: NA
CDR3 protein: CASSSSDSSYEQYF
CDR3 DNA: TGTGCCAGCAGTTCCTCGGACAGCTCCTACGAGCAGTACTTC

J gene: TRBJ2-4
clone size: NA
V gene: TRBV2
D gene: TRBD1
CDR3 protein: CASRFDRAPGVQYF
CDR3 DNA: TGTGCCAGCAGGTTCGACAGGGCACCAGGGGTTCAGTACTTC